The present entry profiles one T cell receptor beta chain with its context. This record comes from a study of blood T cells in healthy people across ages. The CDR3 contains 17 residues. The V gene end was trimmed by 4 bases and the J gene end by 2 bases; junction bases not matched to a gene: 10. Germline CDR1 and CDR2: SGHNT and YYREEE (reference sequence). Together with a sample-barcoded 5' primer, a J-beta primer mix was included in a second PCR lasting roughly 6 to 12 cycles. From the 5' RACE reads, TCRdb called clonotypes with MiXCR, one entry per CDR3 protein. The top ten hold 20% to 25% of the sample, which has 910,000 or so distinct CDR3 sequences, roughly half seen once.

The sequenced material came from blood. The J gene is TRBJ2-3, the V gene TRBV5-4, with TRBD1 identical over 10 bases. The sequence was collected from a woman aged 55-75 years in good health. CDR3 loop: CASSPRTTGGFTDTQYF. In nucleotides, the CDR3 is TGTGCCAGCAGCCCCAGGACGACAGGGGGCTTCACAGATACGCAGTATTTT.